This T cell receptor beta chain is from a study of beta chain features in type 1 diabetes. The study's findings and limits: More deletions and fewer insertions at VDJ junctions were seen in type 1 diabetes patients.

Expressed TCRB transcripts were sequenced, since all the RNA that had been isolated was reverse transcribed. Sequenced by immunoSEQ multiplex PCR; TCRdb stores in-frame clones only, minus some. The data contain about 140,000 clones, around a tenth of them singletons. To note about this clone: What it recognizes is unknown.

With 4 bases clipped from V and 7 bases from J, the junction kept 9 bases outside the gene matches. The CDR3 runs 15 residues. Germline V lookup: CDR1 SGHTA, CDR2 FQGNSA. This TCR derives from a woman in her thirties or forties in good health. The sequenced sample was central memory CD4+ T cells from blood. The chain recombines TRBV7-2 with TRBJ1-2, with 10 bases aligning to TRBD1. As DNA, the CDR3 is TGTGCCAGCAGCTCTGGACAGGGGGGAGTAGGTGGCTACACCTTC. This codes for CASSSGQGGVGGYTF.